This T cell receptor beta chain was identified in a study of blood T cell repertoires in COVID-19. Germline V gene lookup returns CDR1 SGHKS and CDR2 YYEKEE (reference sequence). The V and J ends lost 4 bases and 5 bases respectively, with 6 bases between them. The CDR3 loop spans 11 amino acids. TCRdb's table, derived via immunoSEQ multiplex PCR, lists solely in-frame clones and lacks some. The data contain 200,000 to 250,000 clones, approximately 87% of them singletons. The chain joins TRBV5-5 to TRBJ1-1; tentatively, D is TRBD1 (5 bases). The sequence was collected from a woman between 50 and 59 years old in a cohort exposed to, infected with or recovered from COVID-19 (not recorded which). The sequenced material came from PBMCs or T cells enriched from blood (not recorded which). CDR3 loop: CASSGGTEAFF. CDR3 DNA: TGTGCCAGCAGCGGGGGGACTGAAGCTTTCTTT.